These T cell receptor beta chains were read from a single sample in a study of T cell changes during pregnancy in multiple sclerosis. Profiling relied on immunoSEQ multiplex PCR, and the TCRdb table lists in-frame clones only, not all of them. The data show under 65,000 clones, roughly 90% seen once. The sample here was CD4+ T cells from peripheral blood mononuclear cells, taken after pregnancy. These receptor sequences come from a female donor with multiple sclerosis, enrolled in a pregnancy study. CDR3s include the opening cysteine and the closing phenylalanine or tryptophan. The D gene is left open where the match is weak. Only part of the rows carry a size: once, few, many, or a class if the clone is expanded.

TRBJ1-6,TRBV11-2,NA,NA,CASSSRNSPLHF,TGTGCCAGCAGCTCTCGTAATTCACCCCTCCACTTT
TRBJ2-7,TRBV5-6,NA,NA,CASSTDNRYEQYF,TGTGCCAGCAGCACCGACAACCGCTACGAGCAGTACTTC
TRBJ2-1,TRBV5-4,TRBD2,once,CASSLVRLAGSQIYNEQFF,TGTGCCAGCAGCTTGGTGCGGCTAGCGGGGTCCCAGATTTACAATGAGCAGTTCTTC
TRBJ2-2,TRBV7-2,TRBD1,NA,CASSLGGGQGKNTGELFF,TGTGCCAGCAGCTTAGGGGGCGGACAGGGAAAAAACACCGGGGAGCTGTTTTTT
TRBJ2-3,TRBV20-1,NA,NA,CSAGGGQSRSF,TGCAGTGCCGGGGGGGGACAGTCCAGAAGTTTT
TRBJ1-2,TRBV7-2,TRBD1,few,CASSLSWTGNGYTF,TGTGCCAGCAGCTTATCATGGACAGGGAACGGCTACACCTTC
TRBJ1-5,TRBV5-4,TRBD1,NA,CASSRQGVNQPQHF,TGTGCCAGCAGCCGGCAGGGGGTTAATCAGCCCCAGCATTTT
TRBJ1-3,TRBV21-1,NA,NA,CASRRRDSGNTIYF,TGTGCCAGCCGTCGGAGGGACTCGGGAAACACCATATATTTT
TRBJ1-2,TRBV15,TRBD1,once,CATSRALGDRGRNYGYTF,TGTGCCACCAGCAGAGCCCTTGGGGACAGGGGGCGGAACTATGGCTACACCTTC
TRBJ2-3,TRBV4-3,NA,NA,CASSQDHGGTQYF,TGCGCCAGCAGCCAAGATCATGGGGGGACGCAGTATTTT
TRBJ2-1,TRBV12-5,TRBD2,few,CASGLTGGLGKQFF,TGTGCTAGCGGATTAACGGGGGGGCTAGGAAAGCAGTTCTTC
TRBJ1-1,TRBV7-9,NA,NA,CASSPAQTEAFF,TGTGCCAGCAGCCCTGCCCAGACTGAAGCTTTCTTT
TRBJ2-7,TRBV7-2,TRBD1,NA,CASSSPAGGNEQYF,TGTGCCAGCAGCAGCCCGGCAGGGGGCAACGAGCAGTACTTC
TRBJ2-7,TRBV15,TRBD1,NA,CATSRGGTGGDEQYF,TGTGCCACCAGCAGGGGAGGGACAGGGGGCGACGAGCAGTACTTC
TRBJ2-7,TRBV12-5,TRBD1,NA,CASGSDRGGYEQYF,TGTGCTAGTGGTTCCGACAGGGGAGGCTACGAGCAGTACTTC
TRBJ1-5,TRBV5-6,TRBD1,NA,CASSWGQGMYNQPQHF,TGTGCCAGCAGCTGGGGACAGGGAATGTACAATCAGCCCCAGCATTTT
TRBJ1-2,TRBV4-3,NA,NA,CASSYFGNYGYTF,TGCGCCAGCAGCTACTTCGGGAACTATGGCTACACCTTC
TRBJ1-1,TRBV9,TRBD1,NA,CASRPGPGGYTEAFF,TGTGCCAGCAGGCCCGGGCCAGGGGGTTACACTGAAGCTTTCTTT
TRBJ2-5,TRBV7-6,TRBD1,NA,CASTQNRGGGQETQYF,TGTGCCAGCACCCAAAACAGGGGTGGGGGCCAAGAGACCCAGTACTTC
TRBJ2-5,TRBV4-2,TRBD2,NA,CASSQSKRGINQETQYF,TGTGCCAGCAGCCAGTCAAAGCGGGGGATCAACCAAGAGACCCAGTACTTC
TRBJ2-5,TRBV11-2,NA,NA,CASSLGQIYQETQYF,TGTGCCAGCAGCTTAGGGCAGATTTACCAAGAGACCCAGTACTTC
TRBJ1-2,TRBV4-1,TRBD1,NA,CASKDLTGTAFYGYTF,TGCGCCAGCAAAGACCTTACCGGGACAGCTTTCTATGGCTACACCTTC
TRBJ2-2,TRBV11-2,TRBD2,NA,CASSSRTSGGAGGELFF,TGTGCCAGCAGCTCGCGGACTAGCGGGGGGGCCGGCGGGGAGCTGTTTTTT
TRBJ1-4,TRBV11-3,NA,NA,CASSLGSGEKLFF,TGTGCCAGCAGCTTAGGGAGCGGGGAAAAACTGTTTTTT
TRBJ1-1,TRBV2,TRBD1,once,CASSESLLDRGTEAFF,TGTGCCAGCAGTGAATCACTCCTTGACAGGGGAACTGAAGCTTTCTTT
TRBJ2-7,TRBV5-1,NA,NA,CASSLGIGAYEQYF,TGCGCCAGCAGCTTGGGCATAGGGGCCTACGAGCAGTACTTC
TRBJ2-3,TRBV7-9,TRBD2,NA,CASRPRLAGLDTQYF,TGTGCCAGCAGGCCCCGACTAGCGGGGTTAGATACGCAGTATTTT
TRBJ2-1,TRBV7-3,TRBD1,NA,CASSRQGYNEQFF,TGTGCCAGCAGCCGACAGGGGTACAATGAGCAGTTCTTC
TRBJ2-2,TRBV12-5,TRBD2,NA,CASGLLGSGGPRTGELFF,TGTGCTAGTGGTCTCCTAGGGAGCGGGGGTCCGAGGACCGGGGAGCTGTTTTTT
TRBJ1-1,TRBV9,NA,NA,CASSVVGEGDTEAFF,TGTGCCAGCAGCGTAGTGGGCGAGGGGGACACTGAAGCTTTCTTT
TRBJ1-3,TRBV19,NA,NA,CASSIGGSLFSGNTIYF,TGTGCCAGTAGTATAGGAGGCAGCCTCTTCTCTGGAAACACCATATATTTT
TRBJ2-5,TRBV21-1,NA,NA,CASSKAFQGKGETQYF,TGTGCCAGCAGCAAAGCTTTTCAGGGTAAGGGAGAGACCCAGTACTTC
TRBJ2-7,TRBV4-1,NA,few,CASSHGRGRGYEQYF,TGCGCCAGCAGCCACGGTCGGGGCAGGGGCTACGAGCAGTACTTC
TRBJ2-7,TRBV6-1,TRBD1,NA,CASRGDRDLSEQYF,TGTGCCAGCAGGGGAGACAGGGACCTTTCTGAGCAGTACTTC
TRBJ2-4,TRBV30,NA,NA,CAWRLQGTVKNIQYF,TGTGCCTGGCGACTGCAGGGTACGGTCAAAAACATTCAGTACTTC
TRBJ2-5,TRBV5-4,TRBD1,NA,CATSTGGAETQYF,TGTGCCACTTCGACAGGGGGCGCAGAGACCCAGTACTTC
TRBJ1-2,TRBV5-4,NA,once,CASSLDGNHYGYTF,TGTGCCAGCAGCTTGGATGGCAACCACTATGGCTACACCTTC